This section outlines one TCR beta chain sequence together with its context. A second PCR of roughly 7 to 11 cycles used a sample-barcoded 5' primer and a J-beta primer mix. Tagging of each cDNA molecule was performed by a template-switch adaptor with 12 random nucleotides. TCRdb used MiXCR to reprocess the 5' RACE reads, holding one entry per CDR3 protein. The profile shows roughly 2 million distinct CDR3 sequences, 40% to 55% of them singletons. Looked up from germline, CDR1 is SGHRS and CDR2 is YFSETQ. The CDR3 has 12 amino acids. The ends were cut back, 0 bases at V and 8 bases at J, with 8 bases in the middle. This sample was included in a study of blood T cells in healthy people across ages.

The V gene is TRBV5-1, the J gene TRBJ1-2; D gene uncertain. The source of this sequence is a woman aged 35 to 49 in good health. The specimen was blood. The CDR3 nucleotides read TGCGCCAGCAGCTTGGCTACGGGGGGCTACACCTTC. Its translation: CASSLATGGYTF.